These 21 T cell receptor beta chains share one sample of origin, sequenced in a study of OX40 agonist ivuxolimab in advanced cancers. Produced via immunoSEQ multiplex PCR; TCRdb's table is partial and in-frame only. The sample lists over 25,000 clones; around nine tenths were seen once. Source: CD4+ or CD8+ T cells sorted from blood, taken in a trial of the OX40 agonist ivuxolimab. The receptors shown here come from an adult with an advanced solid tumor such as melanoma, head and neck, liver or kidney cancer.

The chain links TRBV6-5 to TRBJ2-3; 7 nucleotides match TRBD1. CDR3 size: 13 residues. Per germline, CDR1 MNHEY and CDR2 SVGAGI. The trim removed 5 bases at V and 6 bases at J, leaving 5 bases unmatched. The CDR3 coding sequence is TGTGCCAGCAGTAATGGACAGGTGGATACGCAGTATTTT. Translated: CASSNGQVDTQYF.

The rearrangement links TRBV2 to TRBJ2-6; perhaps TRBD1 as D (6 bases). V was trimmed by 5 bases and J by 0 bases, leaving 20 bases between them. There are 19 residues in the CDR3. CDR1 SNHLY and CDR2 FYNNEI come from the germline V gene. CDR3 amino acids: CASSPPPGQQHSGANVLTF. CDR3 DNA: TGTGCCAGCAGTCCACCTCCAGGACAGCAACACTCTGGGGCCAACGTCCTGACTTTC.

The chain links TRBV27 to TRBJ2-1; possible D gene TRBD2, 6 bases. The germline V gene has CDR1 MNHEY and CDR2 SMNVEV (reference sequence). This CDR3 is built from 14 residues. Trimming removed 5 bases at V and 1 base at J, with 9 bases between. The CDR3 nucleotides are TGTGCCAGCAGTGCGCGGGGATCCTACAATGAGCAGTTCTTC. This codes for CASSARGSYNEQFF.

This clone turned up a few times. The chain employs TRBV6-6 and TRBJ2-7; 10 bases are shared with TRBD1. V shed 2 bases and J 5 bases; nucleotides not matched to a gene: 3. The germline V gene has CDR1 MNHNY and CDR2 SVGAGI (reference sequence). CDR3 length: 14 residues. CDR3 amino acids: CASSYDRGRDEQYF. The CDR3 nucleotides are TGTGCCAGCAGTTACGACAGGGGGCGCGACGAGCAGTACTTC.

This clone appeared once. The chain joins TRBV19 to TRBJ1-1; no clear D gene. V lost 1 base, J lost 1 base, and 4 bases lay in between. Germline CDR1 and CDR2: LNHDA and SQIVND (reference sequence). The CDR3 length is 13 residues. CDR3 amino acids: CASSIATNTEAFF. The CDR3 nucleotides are TGTGCCAGTAGTATAGCGACGAACACTGAAGCTTTCTTT.

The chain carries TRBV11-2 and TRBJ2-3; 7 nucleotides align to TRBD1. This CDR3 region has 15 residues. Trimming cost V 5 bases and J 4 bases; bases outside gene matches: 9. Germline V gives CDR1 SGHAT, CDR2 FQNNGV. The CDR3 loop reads CASSVRTGAADTQYF. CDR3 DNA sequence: TGTGCCAGCAGCGTCAGGACAGGAGCAGCAGATACGCAGTATTTT.

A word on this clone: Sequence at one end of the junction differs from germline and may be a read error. CDR3 amino acids: CASSSLSRREGVF. CDR3 sequence (DNA): TGTGCCAGCAGCTCACTCTCCCGGCGGGAGGGGGTCTTC. The chain recombines TRBV7-8 with TRBJ2-1; 9 bases match TRBD2. The CDR3 is made up of 13 amino acids. Germline V lookup: CDR1 SGHVS, CDR2 FQNEAQ.

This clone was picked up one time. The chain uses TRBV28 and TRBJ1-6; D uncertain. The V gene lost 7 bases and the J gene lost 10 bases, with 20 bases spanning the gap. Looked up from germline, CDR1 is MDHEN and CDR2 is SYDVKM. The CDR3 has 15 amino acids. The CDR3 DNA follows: TGTGCCAGCACACGAATTTTTGAGGGCTTCTCACCCCTCCACTTT. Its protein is CASTRIFEGFSPLHF.

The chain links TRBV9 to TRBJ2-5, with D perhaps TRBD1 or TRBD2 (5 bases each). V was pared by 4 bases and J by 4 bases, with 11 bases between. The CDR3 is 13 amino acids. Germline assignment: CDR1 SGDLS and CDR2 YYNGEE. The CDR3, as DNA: TGTGCCAGCAGCCTCGGGACGGTAGAGACCCAGTACTTC. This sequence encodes CASSLGTVETQYF.

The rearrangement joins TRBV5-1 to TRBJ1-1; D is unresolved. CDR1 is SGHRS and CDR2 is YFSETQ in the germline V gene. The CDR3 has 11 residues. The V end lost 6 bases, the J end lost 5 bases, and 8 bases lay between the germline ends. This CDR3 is CASIGGTEAFF. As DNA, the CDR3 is TGCGCCAGCATTGGCGGGACTGAAGCTTTCTTT.

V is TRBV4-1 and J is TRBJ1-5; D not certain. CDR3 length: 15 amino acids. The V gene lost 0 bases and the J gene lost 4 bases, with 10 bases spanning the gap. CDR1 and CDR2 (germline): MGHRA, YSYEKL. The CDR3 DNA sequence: TGCGCCAGCAGCCAAGAGGGTTTGGTAAATCAGCCCCAGCATTTT. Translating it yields CASSQEGLVNQPQHF.

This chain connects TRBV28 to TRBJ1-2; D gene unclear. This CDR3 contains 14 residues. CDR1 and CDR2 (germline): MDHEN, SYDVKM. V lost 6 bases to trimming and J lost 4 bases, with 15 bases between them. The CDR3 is CASSRRGSGYGYTF. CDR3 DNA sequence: TGTGCCAGCAGCCGTCGCGGGTCGGGCTATGGCTACACCTTC.

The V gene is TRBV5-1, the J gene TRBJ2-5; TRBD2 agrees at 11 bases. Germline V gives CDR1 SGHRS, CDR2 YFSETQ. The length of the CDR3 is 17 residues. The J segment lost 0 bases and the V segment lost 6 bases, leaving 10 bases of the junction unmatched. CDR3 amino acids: CASNSGGDFRDQETQYF. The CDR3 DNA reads TGCGCCAGCAATAGCGGGGGGGATTTTCGGGACCAAGAGACCCAGTACTTC.

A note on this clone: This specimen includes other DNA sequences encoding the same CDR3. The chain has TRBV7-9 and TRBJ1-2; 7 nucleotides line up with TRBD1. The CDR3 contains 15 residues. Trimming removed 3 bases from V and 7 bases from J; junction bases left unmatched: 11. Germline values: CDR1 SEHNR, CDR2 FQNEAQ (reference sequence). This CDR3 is CASSFTPGAGGGYTF. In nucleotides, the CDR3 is TGTGCCAGCAGCTTTACTCCGGGGGCAGGGGGTGGCTACACCTTC.

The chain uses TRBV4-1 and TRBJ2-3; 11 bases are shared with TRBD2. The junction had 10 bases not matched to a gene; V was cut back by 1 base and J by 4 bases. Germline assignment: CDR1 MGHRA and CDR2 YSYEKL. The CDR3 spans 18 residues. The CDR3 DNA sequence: TGCGCCAGCAGCCAAGGACGTCAAACTAGCGGGAGTGCAGATACGCAGTATTTT. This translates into CASSQGRQTSGSADTQYF.

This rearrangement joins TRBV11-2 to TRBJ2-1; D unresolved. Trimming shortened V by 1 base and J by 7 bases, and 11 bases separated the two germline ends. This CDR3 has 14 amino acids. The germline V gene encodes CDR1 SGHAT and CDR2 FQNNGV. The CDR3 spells CASSLAGNRNEQFF. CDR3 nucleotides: TGTGCCAGCAGCTTAGCTGGAAACAGAAATGAGCAGTTCTTC.

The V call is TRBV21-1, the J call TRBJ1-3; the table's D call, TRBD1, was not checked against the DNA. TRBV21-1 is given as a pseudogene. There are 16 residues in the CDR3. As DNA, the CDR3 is TGTGCCAGCAGCGAACGAGACAGAGACTCTGGAAACACCATATATTTT. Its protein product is CASSERDRDSGNTIYF.

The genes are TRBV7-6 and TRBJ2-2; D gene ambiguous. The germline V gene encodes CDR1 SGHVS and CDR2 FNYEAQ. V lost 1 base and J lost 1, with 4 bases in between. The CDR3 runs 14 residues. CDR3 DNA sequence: TGTGCCAGCAGCTTAGGGGGGAACACCGGGGAGCTGTTTTTT. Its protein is CASSLGGNTGELFF.

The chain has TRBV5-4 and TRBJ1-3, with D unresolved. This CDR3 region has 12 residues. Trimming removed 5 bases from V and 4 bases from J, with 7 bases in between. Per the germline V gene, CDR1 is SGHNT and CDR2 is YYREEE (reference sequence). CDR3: CASRSQGNTIYF. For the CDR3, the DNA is TGTGCCAGCAGGTCACAGGGAAACACCATATATTTT.

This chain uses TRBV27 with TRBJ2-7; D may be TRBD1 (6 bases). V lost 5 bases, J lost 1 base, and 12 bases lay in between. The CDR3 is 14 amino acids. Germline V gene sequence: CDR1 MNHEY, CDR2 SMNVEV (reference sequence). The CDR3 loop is CASSLGDNSYEQYF. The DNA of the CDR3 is TGTGCCAGCAGTCTAGGGGACAATTCCTACGAGCAGTACTTC.

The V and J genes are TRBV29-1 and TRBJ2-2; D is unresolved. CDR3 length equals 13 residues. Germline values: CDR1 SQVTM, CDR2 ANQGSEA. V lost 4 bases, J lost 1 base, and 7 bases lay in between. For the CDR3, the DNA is TGCAGCGTTGTGAGACAGAACACCGGGGAGCTGTTTTTT. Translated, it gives CSVVRQNTGELFF.